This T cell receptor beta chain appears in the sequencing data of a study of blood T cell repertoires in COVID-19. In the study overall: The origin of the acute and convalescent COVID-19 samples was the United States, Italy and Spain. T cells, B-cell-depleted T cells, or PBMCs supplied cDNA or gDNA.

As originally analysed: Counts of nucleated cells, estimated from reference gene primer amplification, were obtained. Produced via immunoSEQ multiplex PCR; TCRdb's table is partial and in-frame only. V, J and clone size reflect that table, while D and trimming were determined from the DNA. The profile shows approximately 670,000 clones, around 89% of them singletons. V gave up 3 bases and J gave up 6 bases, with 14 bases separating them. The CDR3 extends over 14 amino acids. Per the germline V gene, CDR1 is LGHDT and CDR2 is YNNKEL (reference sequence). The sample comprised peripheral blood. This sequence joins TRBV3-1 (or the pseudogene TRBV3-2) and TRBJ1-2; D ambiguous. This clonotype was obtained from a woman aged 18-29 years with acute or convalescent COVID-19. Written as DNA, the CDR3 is TGTGCCAGCAGCCATGCGGGGATTAAACATGGCTACACCTTC. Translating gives CASSHAGIKHGYTF.